The 16 T cell receptor beta chains below all came from one sample that was sequenced in a study of blood T cell repertoires in COVID-19. The method was immunoSEQ multiplex PCR; TCRdb's version includes in-frame clones alone and lacks a portion of them. The sample includes some 370,000 clones, 89% of them seen just once. The sample comprised peripheral blood. Receptors were obtained from a man between 40 and 49 years old with acute or convalescent COVID-19.

This sequence joins TRBV2 and TRBJ1-2; TRBD1 is a possible D gene (6 bases). The V gene lost 7 bases and the J gene lost 6 bases, with 24 bases spanning the gap. Germline V lookup: CDR1 SNHLY, CDR2 FYNNEI. This CDR3 region has 16 residues. CDR3 protein: CASTMIRRPGADGYTF. CDR3 nucleotides: TGTGCCAGCACCATGATACGCCGACCAGGGGCCGATGGCTACACCTTC.

The rearrangement uses TRBV7-2 and TRBJ1-6; tentative D call: TRBD1 (5 bases). CDR3 length: 15 residues. Germline V gene lookup returns CDR1 SGHTA and CDR2 FQGNSA. V lost 1 base and J lost 6, with 10 bases in between. CDR3 loop: CASSLVGQGNSPLHF. The CDR3 DNA follows: TGTGCCAGCAGCTTAGTTGGGCAGGGTAATTCACCCCTCCACTTT.

This sequence joins TRBV27 and TRBJ1-1, with TRBD1 identical over 9 bases. Unmatched junction bases numbered 6, after V lost 6 bases and J lost 4 bases. The CDR3 runs 14 residues. CDR1 MNHEY and CDR2 SMNVEV come from the germline V gene (reference sequence). The chain's CDR3 is CASSWDREVTEAFF. In DNA, the CDR3 is TGTGCCAGCAGCTGGGACAGGGAGGTCACTGAAGCTTTCTTT.

This chain uses TRBV1 with TRBJ2-1; the D call of TRBD2 is as the table states it, not checked on the DNA. TRBV1 is recorded as a pseudogene. The CDR3 totals 17 residues. DNA of the CDR3: TGCACCAGCAGCCCGCCGTCGGGACTAGCCGCCTACAATGAGCAGTTCTTC. Translated: CTSSPPSGLAAYNEQFF.

The DNA for the CDR3 is TGTGCCAGCAGCTTGGAACCTAGCGGGGCAGAGACCCAGTACTTC. Residues: CASSLEPSGAETQYF. The genes are TRBV5-4 and TRBJ2-5, with TRBD2 matching 9 bases. Losses at the gene ends were 0 bases for V and 4 bases for J; bases not matched to a gene: 4. Germline assignment: CDR1 SGHNT and CDR2 YYREEE (reference sequence). CDR3 length equals 15 residues.

The V gene is TRBV29-1, the J gene TRBJ2-5, with D uncertain. Trimming left V 0 bases short and J 5 bases short, with 10 bases between. This CDR3 is 13 amino acids long. Germline CDR1 reads SQVTM; CDR2 reads ANQGSEA. The CDR3: CSVEDHDGETQYF. CDR3 nucleotides: TGCAGCGTTGAAGATCATGACGGGGAGACCCAGTACTTC. The whole variable domain, filled in from reference TRBV29-1 and TRBJ2-5, reads SAVISQKPSRDICQRGTSLTIQCQVDSQVTMMFWYRQQPGQSLTLIATANQGSEATYESGFVIDKFPISRPNLTFSTLTVSNMSPEDSSIYLCSVEDHDGETQYFGPGTRLLVL.

This sequence joins TRBV28 and TRBJ2-3, with 13 bases that match TRBD2. J gave up 5 bases and V 5 bases, and 4 bases lay outside the gene matches. The CDR3 consists of 15 residues. Germline lookup yields CDR1 MDHEN and CDR2 SYDVKM. In DNA form, the CDR3 reads TGTGCCAGCAGTCGGACTAGCGGGAGTAGAGATACGCAGTATTTT. It translates to CASSRTSGSRDTQYF.

The V and J genes are TRBV5-4 and TRBJ2-7; 8 bases align to TRBD1. The CDR3 is 13 residues long. Germline CDR1 SGHNT, CDR2 YYREEE (reference sequence). Unmatched junction bases numbered 10, after V lost 5 bases and J lost 9 bases. CDR3 coding DNA: TGTGCCAGCAGTGAGACAGGGGAAGGTGGGCAGTACTTC. Amino acid sequence: CASSETGEGGQYF.

The rearrangement uses TRBV3-1 (or the pseudogene TRBV3-2) and TRBJ2-7, with D perhaps TRBD1 (6 bases). Per the germline V gene, CDR1 is LGHDT and CDR2 is YNNKEL (reference sequence). The CDR3 contains 15 residues. Deletions cut 4 bases from V and 1 base from J, with 14 bases between. The CDR3 loop reads CASSPGTRRSYEQYF. CDR3 DNA sequence: TGTGCCAGCAGCCCTGGGACACGCCGATCCTACGAGCAGTACTTC.

This clone has more than one count but fewer than ten. V gene TRBV18 combines with J gene TRBJ1-2; weak D call: TRBD1 (5 bases). The ends were cut back, 7 bases at V and 8 bases at J, with 20 bases in the middle. The CDR3 contains 14 residues. Per the germline V gene, CDR1 is KGHSH and CDR2 is LQKENI. The DNA of the CDR3 is TGTGCCAGCTACCCGGGAGGGGCGACTATGGGCTACACCTTC. It yields the protein CASYPGGATMGYTF.

The chain joins TRBV6-1 to TRBJ2-1, with TRBD1 matching 10 bases. Germline V gene lookup returns CDR1 MNHNS and CDR2 SASEGT. The CDR3 has 17 amino acids. The ends lost 2 bases at V and 4 bases at J; junction bases unmatched: 8. The CDR3 protein is CASSERSGTGAYNEQFF. The CDR3 DNA is TGTGCCAGCAGTGAACGTTCCGGGACAGGGGCTTACAATGAGCAGTTCTTC.

This rearrangement joins TRBV2 to TRBJ1-2, with 7 bases aligning to TRBD1. The CDR3 runs to 13 residues. In germline, CDR1 is SNHLY, CDR2 FYNNEI. V lost 6 bases and J lost 4; bases outside the gene matches: 5. CDR3 bases: TGTGCCAGCAGGGGACAGTTGTTCTATGGCTACACCTTC. Its translation is CASRGQLFYGYTF.

The gene calls are TRBV6-5 and TRBJ1-1, with D possibly TRBD1 on 6 matching bases. The CDR3 is made up of 15 amino acids. Between the trimmed V and J ends, which lost 6 bases and 1 base, there was a span of 15 bases. From germline, CDR1 is MNHEY and CDR2 SVGAGI. DNA of the CDR3: TGTGCCAGCAGGCCAGGGGTCCTTGGGAACACTGAAGCTTTCTTT. It yields the protein CASRPGVLGNTEAFF.

The genes are TRBV5-1 and TRBJ1-2, with 10 bases matching TRBD1. Germline trimming cut 0 bases from V and 5 bases from J; bases unmatched to any gene: 7. CDR3 length: 16 residues. Looked up from germline, CDR1 is SGHRS and CDR2 is YFSETQ. DNA for the CDR3: TGCGCCAGCAGCTTGGGACAGGGGGCCGTCAGTTATGGCTACACCTTC. Translated, it gives CASSLGQGAVSYGYTF. Using reference TRBV5-1 and TRBJ1-2 for the parts outside the CDR3, the full variable domain is KAGVTQTPRYLIKTRGQQVTLSCSPISGHRSVSWYQQTPGQGLQFLFEYFSETQRNKGNFPGRFSGRQFSNSRSEMNVSTLELGDSALYLCASSLGQGAVSYGYTFGSGTRLTVV.

This chain links TRBV5-8 with TRBJ2-7, with no clear D. V was cut by 4 bases and J by 0 bases, with 5 bases left in between. The CDR3 length is 12 residues. Germline-derived CDR1 and CDR2 are SGHTS and YDEGEE. DNA for the CDR3: TGTGCCAGCAGCGAGGTCTCCTACGAGCAGTACTTC. Translating gives CASSEVSYEQYF.

CDR3 bases: TGTGCCGCGACTTGGACAGTCAACACTGAAGCTTTCTTT. This gives the protein CAATWTVNTEAFF. V and J are TRBV28 and TRBJ1-1, with TRBD1 as a possible D gene (6 bases). The CDR3 length is 13 residues. Germline assignment: CDR1 MDHEN and CDR2 SYDVKM. With 11 bases removed from V and 2 bases from J, the gap between germline ends came to 15 bases.